The source of this TCR beta chain is a study of blood T cell repertoires in COVID-19. J was trimmed by 2 bases and V by 5 bases; bases with no gene match: 7. The germline CDR1 and CDR2 sequences are MDHEN and SYDVKM. The CDR3 length is 16 residues. Participants, 18 to 89 years old, spanned 24 US areas. Clinical histories supplied by participants themselves formed the basis of cohort assignment. Only in-frame clones appear in the TCRdb table, and some are missing; sequencing was by immunoSEQ multiplex PCR. The data show some 240,000 clones, around 80% seen once. V gene TRBV28 combines with J gene TRBJ2-2; 8 bases agree with TRBD2. The origin of this receptor is a man under 40 with acute COVID-19. Sequencing was performed on PBMCs or T cells enriched from blood (not recorded which). CDR3 nucleotide sequence: TGTGCCAGCAGTCAGTTAGCGGGGTACAACACCGGGGAGCTGTTTTTT. It encodes CASSQLAGYNTGELFF.